This T cell receptor (beta chain) was sequenced in a study of blood T cell repertoires in COVID-19. Per germline, CDR1 MNHEY and CDR2 SMNVEV (reference sequence). V gave up 3 bases and J gave up 7 bases, with 9 bases separating them. This CDR3 comprises 12 residues. Generated by immunoSEQ multiplex PCR, the TCRdb table keeps only in-frame clones and is missing some. The sample has about 260,000 clones; around 90% are singletons. The genes are TRBV27 and TRBJ1-1; possibly TRBD1 for D (6 bases). Sequencing used peripheral blood. The sequence was collected from a young adult with COVID-19, enrolled during active disease. The CDR3 reads CASSFHRVEAFF. CDR3 coding DNA: TGTGCCAGCAGTTTTCACAGGGTTGAAGCTTTCTTT.